These T cell receptor beta chains were read from a single sample in a study of siplizumab effects on memory and regulatory T cells. Produced via immunoSEQ multiplex PCR; TCRdb's table is partial and in-frame only. The sample holds about 94,000 clones, 94% seen once. Sample: non-Treg CD4+ T cells sorted from blood. The source is a human donor in good health. CDR3s include the opening cysteine and the closing phenylalanine or tryptophan. D genes are given only for firm matches. Part of the rows lack a size; the others show once, few, many or a class for expanded clones.

d_call,clone_size,j_call,v_call,cdr3_nt,cdr3_aa
-,once,TRBJ2-5,TRBV5-1,TGCGCCAGCAGCTTGGGAGGGGTTCAAGAGACCCAGTACTTC,CASSLGGVQETQYF
TRBD2,-,TRBJ2-7,TRBV7-2,TGTGCCAGCAGGCTCCCGGGACTACCCTCTGAGGAGCAGTACTTC,CASRLPGLPSEEQYF
TRBD1,once,TRBJ2-7,TRBV30,TGTGCCTGGAGTGGGAGGACAGGAAGGAGCCAATACGAGCAGTACTTC,CAWSGRTGRSQYEQYF
-,-,TRBJ1-4,TRBV5-1,TGCGCCAGCAGCTTGGCCGACAGAGAAAAACTGTTTTTT,CASSLADREKLFF
TRBD1,-,TRBJ1-2,TRBV18,TGTGCCAGCTCATCACAGGGGCATGGCTACACCTTC,CASSSQGHGYTF
TRBD2,-,TRBJ2-2,TRBV15,TGTGCCACCAGCAGAGATCTCACTAGCGGGAGTAAGGGGCACACCGGGGAGCTGTTTTTT,CATSRDLTSGSKGHTGELFF
-,-,TRBJ1-3,TRBV5-1,TGCGCCAGCAGCTTGCAAGGACCGGGCTCTGGAAACACCATATATTTT,CASSLQGPGSGNTIYF
-,-,TRBJ1-2,TRBV5-1,TGCGCCAGCAGCTTGGAGTCAGGGTTCTATGGCTACACCTTC,CASSLESGFYGYTF
-,-,TRBJ1-2,TRBV11-3,TGTGCCAGCAGCTTCGAATATAACTATGGCTACACCTTC,CASSFEYNYGYTF
-,-,TRBJ2-7,TRBV11-1,TGTGCCAGCAGCGTGAGGACGGACGCTACCTACGAGCAGTACTTC,CASSVRTDATYEQYF
-,-,TRBJ1-4,TRBV18,TGTGCCAGCTCACGTGAGGCACGCGAAAAACTGTTTTTT,CASSREAREKLFF
TRBD1,-,TRBJ1-2,TRBV6-5,TGTGCCAGCAGACCGACAGGGGGCTATGGCTACACCTTC,CASRPTGGYGYTF
TRBD1,-,TRBJ2-5,TRBV5-4,TGTGCCAGCAGCTCACAGGGGGCACAAGAGACCCAGTACTTC,CASSSQGAQETQYF
-,-,TRBJ1-2,TRBV29-1,TGCAGCGTTGATCGGGGCCTGAGGGATGGCTACACCTTC,CSVDRGLRDGYTF
-,-,TRBJ2-3,TRBV21-1,TGTGCCAGCAGCAGCTTCGCCGGGACACCCACAGATACGCAGTATTTT,CASSSFAGTPTDTQYF
-,-,TRBJ2-1,TRBV7-2,TGTGCCAGCAGCTTAGTAGGTCTAGAAACTTACAATGAGCAGTTCTTC,CASSLVGLETYNEQFF
TRBD1,-,TRBJ1-2,TRBV2,TGTGCCAGCACGGGACAGCCGGGCTACACCTTC,CASTGQPGYTF
-,few,TRBJ2-7,TRBV11-2,TGTGCCAGCAGCCTCGGGACATCTGGGGAGCAGTACTTC,CASSLGTSGEQYF